The T cell receptor (beta chain) under discussion was sequenced for a study of T cell responses to AZD1222 COVID-19 vaccine. Study-wide results and limits: Reports indicate that nearly half of spike-specific TCRs are directed at unmutated variant regions. The study identified only 6 or 7 AZD1222 recipients as seropositive at baseline. Sampled repertoires all dated from after the peak T cell response.

Using immunoSEQ multiplex PCR, the repertoire was profiled, and TCRdb retains in-frame clones only, with some absent. This table holds nearly 110,000 clones, about nine tenths found once. Worth noting for this clone: Its antigen is currently unknown.

Pooling was applied to second doses at about 4 or about 12 weeks. V gave up 7 bases and J gave up 3 bases; unmatched junction bases: 10. There are 15 residues in the CDR3. The germline gives CDR1 SNHLY, CDR2 FYNNEI. The sequencing here drew on peripheral blood, taken 28 days after the second AZD1222 dose. This receptor was identified in an adult who received the AZD1222 COVID-19 vaccine. V usage is TRBV2 and J usage is TRBJ1-2, with 8 bases aligning to TRBD1. CDR3 in DNA: TGTGCCAGCATGGTTGGGACAGGAGGTGACTATGGCTACACCTTC. This sequence encodes CASMVGTGGDYGYTF.